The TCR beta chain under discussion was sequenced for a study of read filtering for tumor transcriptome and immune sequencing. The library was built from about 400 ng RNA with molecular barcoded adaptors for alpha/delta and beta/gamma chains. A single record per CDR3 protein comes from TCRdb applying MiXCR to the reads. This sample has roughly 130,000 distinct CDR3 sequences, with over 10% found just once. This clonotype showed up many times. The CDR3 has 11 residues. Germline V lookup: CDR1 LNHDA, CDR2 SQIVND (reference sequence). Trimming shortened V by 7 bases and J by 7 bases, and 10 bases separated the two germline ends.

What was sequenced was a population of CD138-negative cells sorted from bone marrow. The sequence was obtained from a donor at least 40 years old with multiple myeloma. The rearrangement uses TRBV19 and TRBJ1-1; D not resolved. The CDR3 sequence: CASKRAGEAFF. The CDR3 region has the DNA TGTGCCAGTAAAAGGGCAGGTGAAGCTTTCTTT.